The rows below give T cell receptor beta chains drawn from one sample of a study of cytomegalovirus exposure and HLA in healthy donors. The repertoire was sequenced with immunoSEQ multiplex PCR; TCRdb's copy has only in-frame clones and lacks some. This table has roughly 150,000 clones, 80% to 90% appearing once. The specimen sequenced was PBMCs. These receptors originate from a woman between 35 and 50 years old in good health and CMV-seropositive. The CDR3 runs from the conserved cysteine through the conserved F or W. A D gene is named only where the DNA matches it firmly. Clone size is given for some rows only: seen once, a few or many times, or a class if the clone is expanded.

DNA | CDR3 | size | V | D | J
TGTGCCAGCAAGGGGGGGGACATTCAGTACTTC | CASKGGDIQYF | . | TRBV6-5 | . | TRBJ2-4
TGTGCCAGCAGCTTGCAGGGACAGGTGGGTTCACCCCTCCACTTT | CASSLQGQVGSPLHF | . | TRBV5-4 | TRBD1 | TRBJ1-6
TGTGCCAGCAGCGTCAACAGGGGTTGGGAGCAGTTCTTC | CASSVNRGWEQFF | once | TRBV7-3 | TRBD1 | TRBJ2-1
TGTGCCAGCAGCCCCGGAGACAGGGGGTTTCAGCCCCAGCATTTT | CASSPGDRGFQPQHF | . | TRBV7-8 | TRBD1 | TRBJ1-5
TGTGCCAGCAGTTTATGGGGGACTAGCGGAGCGGCAAATGAGCAGTTCTTC | CASSLWGTSGAANEQFF | . | TRBV28 | TRBD2 | TRBJ2-1
TGTGCCAGCAGCTTCAGTCTAGACGAGACCCAGTACTTC | CASSFSLDETQYF | . | TRBV7-2 | . | TRBJ2-5
TGTGCCAGCAGTTTGCGGTGGAGCAATCAGCCCCAGCATTTT | CASSLRWSNQPQHF | . | TRBV28 | . | TRBJ1-5
TGCAGCGTGACGGGGACTAGCGGGATCACAGATACGCAGTATTTT | CSVTGTSGITDTQYF | . | TRBV29-1 | TRBD2 | TRBJ2-3
TGTGCCATCAGTGGAATGGGAGAGGTTGAGCAGTTCTTC | CAISGMGEVEQFF | . | TRBV10-3 | . | TRBJ2-1
TGTGCCAGCAGGACGGGAGGTCCTAGGGGTGAGCAGTTCTTC | CASRTGGPRGEQFF | . | TRBV6-5 | TRBD2 | TRBJ2-1
TGTGCCAGCAGCTTGGGGGACAGTCAGTACACCGGGGAGCTGTTTTTT | CASSLGDSQYTGELFF | . | TRBV7-9 | TRBD1 | TRBJ2-2
TGTGCCAGCGGCTCCACAGGGGGCGCGTCCTACGAGCAGTACTTC | CASGSTGGASYEQYF | . | TRBV27 | TRBD1 | TRBJ2-7
TGTGCCAGCAGTCCATTGGCAGTTCCTGGTCAGCCCCAGCATTTT | CASSPLAVPGQPQHF | once | TRBV28 | . | TRBJ1-5
TGTGCCAGCAGCGGTTCTAGCGGGGGATCCTACGAGCAGTACTTC | CASSGSSGGSYEQYF | . | TRBV6-6 | TRBD2 | TRBJ2-7
TGTGCCAGCCGGGACAGGGGTCTTAACGGGGAGCTGTTTTTT | CASRDRGLNGELFF | few | TRBV27 | TRBD1 | TRBJ2-2
TGCGCCAGCAGCCAAGGTATCCCGGGGGTCTACGAGCAGTACTTC | CASSQGIPGVYEQYF | . | TRBV4-1 | . | TRBJ2-7
TGTGCCAGCAGCTGCCCGGGACAGGGGGCGAACACTGAAGCTTTCTTT | CASSCPGQGANTEAFF | few | TRBV12-1 | . | TRBJ1-1
TGTGCCACCAGCAGAGACAGGGGCGTCGCTGAGCAGTTCTTC | CATSRDRGVAEQFF | few | TRBV15 | . | TRBJ2-1
TGTGCCAGCAGCTCAGGTGGGACAAGCTACGAGCAGTACTTC | CASSSGGTSYEQYF | . | TRBV7-2 | . | TRBJ2-7
TGTGCCAGCAGCATAGGACAGACCATTCTCTACGAGCAGTACTTC | CASSIGQTILYEQYF | . | TRBV5-6 | . | TRBJ2-7
TGTGCCTGGAATCGAGCGGGCACTGAAGCTTTCTTT | CAWNRAGTEAFF | . | TRBV30 | . | TRBJ1-1
TGTGCCAGGGGGACGGACAGGGATCCTAGTCAGCCCCAGCATTTT | CARGTDRDPSQPQHF | few | TRBV21-1 | . | TRBJ1-5
TGTGCCAGCAGCTTGGGGACTAGAGGAGAGACCCAGTACTTC | CASSLGTRGETQYF | . | TRBV5-4 | TRBD2 | TRBJ2-5
TGTGCCAGCAGCCCCAGGGGACAGCCGAACACCGGGGAGCTGTTTTTT | CASSPRGQPNTGELFF | once | TRBV9 | TRBD1 | TRBJ2-2
TGCAGTGCTAGACCGGTCTATGGCTACACCTTC | CSARPVYGYTF | once | TRBV20-1 | . | TRBJ1-2
TGTGCCAGCAGCATGGGACAGGCGACCTACGAGCAGTACTTC | CASSMGQATYEQYF | . | TRBV7-9 | TRBD1 | TRBJ2-7
TGTGCCAGCAGCCCCGTATTTAGAGATACGCAGTATTTT | CASSPVFRDTQYF | . | TRBV27 | . | TRBJ2-3
TGTGCCAGCAGCTCTGGACAGTTCAATCAGCCCCAGCATTTT | CASSSGQFNQPQHF | . | TRBV5-6 | . | TRBJ1-5
TGTGCCAGCAGATCAGATATTGAAGCTTTCTTT | CASRSDIEAFF | . | TRBV28 | . | TRBJ1-1
TGTGCCAGCAGCCTGACGGGACAGGGGGCTCAGGAGACCCAGTACTTC | CASSLTGQGAQETQYF | . | TRBV5-4 | TRBD1 | TRBJ2-5
TGTGCCAGCAGAGGGGGGGTTCTAGCCAAAAACATTCAGTACTTC | CASRGGVLAKNIQYF | . | TRBV6-4 | . | TRBJ2-4
TGCGCCAGCAGCCCGGGGGTGGGAGGGAACACTGAAGCTTTCTTT | CASSPGVGGNTEAFF | once | TRBV4-3 | . | TRBJ1-1
TGTGCCAGCAGCGTAGACCCGACTTATCGGGAGCTGTTTTTT | CASSVDPTYRELFF | . | TRBV9 | . | TRBJ2-2
TGTGCCAGTAGTATAGGCAGAAGTAACTATGGCTACACCTTC | CASSIGRSNYGYTF | . | TRBV19 | . | TRBJ1-2
TGCGCCAGCAGCCCTCGAGGAAGCGGGGGAAATACGCAGTATTTT | CASSPRGSGGNTQYF | . | TRBV5-1 | TRBD2 | TRBJ2-3
TGTGCCAGCAGTGACAGGAGTGAAGCTTTCTTT | CASSDRSEAFF | few | TRBV28 | . | TRBJ1-1
TGTGCCAGTAGTAGGGACAGGGTAGGAGGCTACACCTTC | CASSRDRVGGYTF | . | TRBV19 | TRBD1 | TRBJ1-2
TGTGCCAGCAGTGGGGGCCGCAATCAGCCCCAGCATTTT | CASSGGRNQPQHF | . | TRBV25-1 | . | TRBJ1-5
TGTGCCAGCACGTCGGGACAGTCCAATCAGCCCCAGCATTTT | CASTSGQSNQPQHF | . | TRBV28 | TRBD1 | TRBJ1-5
TGCGCCAGCAGTCCAGGGGGGCTAGAGCAGTACTTC | CASSPGGLEQYF | few | TRBV4-1 | . | TRBJ2-7
TGCGCCAGCAGCGCGGACGGGACAGTGAACACCGGGGAGCTGTTTTTT | CASSADGTVNTGELFF | once | TRBV5-1 | TRBD1 | TRBJ2-2
TGTGCCAGCATGTGGGGGGGGGCCCCCACAGATACGCAGTATTTT | CASMWGGAPTDTQYF | once | TRBV6-6 | . | TRBJ2-3
TGTGCCAGTAGGAGGGAGATGAACACTGAAGCTTTCTTT | CASRREMNTEAFF | . | TRBV19 | . | TRBJ1-1
TGTGCCAGCAGCTCCCGGACTAGGAATGCTGAGGAGACCCAGTACTTC | CASSSRTRNAEETQYF | . | TRBV5-6 | TRBD2 | TRBJ2-5
TGTGCCAGCAGTGGCCAGCCCGTAGCACAAACTTTCTTT | CASSGQPVAQTFF | . | TRBV6-5 | . | TRBJ1-1